This T cell receptor beta chain was captured by sequencing in a study of T cell clonotyping in hematopoietic cell transplantation. With 4 bases removed from V and 6 bases from J, the gap between germline ends came to 7 bases. This CDR3 has 13 amino acids. The germline V gene has CDR1 ENHRY and CDR2 SYGVKD. Libraries were prepared by immunoSEQ multiplex PCR; TCRdb keeps only in-frame clonotypes and omits some of them. The sample shows about 17,000 clones, more than 75% of them seen only once. Specimen: PBMCs, collected 100 days after allogeneic stem cell transplant. This clonotype originated in a male patient aged 60-70 years who had an allogeneic stem cell transplant from a related donor, so the T cells may come from the graft donor. Some clones in this sample may be carry-over from other donors' samples. The rearrangement links TRBV10-3 to TRBJ1-6; D is uncertain. CDR3 DNA sequence: TGTGCCATCAGTGTTGGCAGTAATTCACCCCTCCACTTT. The encoded protein is CAISVGSNSPLHF.